This T cell receptor (beta chain) was identified in a study of cytomegalovirus exposure and HLA in healthy donors. Study background: From donors who were HLA-typed, an early data release held 81 million or so unique TCRs.

The CDR3 totals 17 residues. Germline CDR1 SGHTA, CDR2 FQGNSA. Germline trimming cut 5 bases from V and 3 bases from J; bases unmatched to any gene: 9. Primers for the PCR totalled 60 Vbeta and 13 Jbeta. Original analysis: Later, roughly 77 million unique TCR beta chains were counted in an analysis, and approximately 9.9 million of them were shared. Method: immunoSEQ multiplex PCR; TCRdb's copy keeps in-frame clones and lacks some. The V and J calls and clone size come from that table; D and trimming were worked out from the DNA. There are about 150,000 clones in the sample, with 2.1% held by the top ten. General observations from the study: Productive status was seen about 90% or about 30% of the time for most TCR beta V segments in an earlier analysis.

Notes on this clone: Its antigen is currently unknown.

Sequencing was done on a sample of PBMCs. The chain carries TRBV7-2 and TRBJ2-3, with TRBD2 identical over 12 bases. The TCR originated in a man aged 25 to 40 in good health and CMV-seronegative. CDR3 bases: TGTGCCAGCAGCCCTAGACTAGCGGGAGATGGTACAGATACGCAGTATTTT. Its protein is CASSPRLAGDGTDTQYF.